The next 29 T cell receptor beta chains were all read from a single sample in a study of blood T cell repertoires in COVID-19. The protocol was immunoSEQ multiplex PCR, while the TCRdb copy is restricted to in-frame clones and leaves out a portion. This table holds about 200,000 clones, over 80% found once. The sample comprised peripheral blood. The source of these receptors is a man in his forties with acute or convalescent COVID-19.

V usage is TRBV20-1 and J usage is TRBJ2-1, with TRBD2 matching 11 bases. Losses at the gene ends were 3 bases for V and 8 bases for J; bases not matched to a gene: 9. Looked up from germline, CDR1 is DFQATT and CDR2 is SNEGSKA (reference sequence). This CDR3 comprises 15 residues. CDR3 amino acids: CSASHSTSGGHEQFF. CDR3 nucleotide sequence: TGCAGTGCTAGTCATTCCACTAGCGGGGGCCATGAGCAGTTCTTC.

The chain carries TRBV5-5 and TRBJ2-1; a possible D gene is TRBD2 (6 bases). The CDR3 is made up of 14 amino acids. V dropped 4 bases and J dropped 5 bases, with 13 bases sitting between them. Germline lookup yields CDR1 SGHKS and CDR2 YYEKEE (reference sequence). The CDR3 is CASSPGTLDNEQFF. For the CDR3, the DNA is TGTGCCAGCAGCCCCGGGACTCTCGACAATGAGCAGTTCTTC. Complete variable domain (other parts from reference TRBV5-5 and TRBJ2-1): DAGVTQSPTHLIKTRGQQVTLRCSPISGHKSVSWYQQVLGQGPQFIFQYYEKEERGRGNFPDRFSARQFPNYSSELNVNALLLGDSALYLCASSPGTLDNEQFFGPGTRLTVL.

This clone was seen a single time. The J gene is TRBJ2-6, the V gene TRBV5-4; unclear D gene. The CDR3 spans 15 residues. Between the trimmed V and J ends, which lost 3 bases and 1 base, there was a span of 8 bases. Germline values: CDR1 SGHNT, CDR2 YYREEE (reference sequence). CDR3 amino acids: CASSSTDSGANVLTF. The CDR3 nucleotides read TGTGCCAGCAGCTCTACAGATTCTGGGGCCAACGTCCTGACTTTC.

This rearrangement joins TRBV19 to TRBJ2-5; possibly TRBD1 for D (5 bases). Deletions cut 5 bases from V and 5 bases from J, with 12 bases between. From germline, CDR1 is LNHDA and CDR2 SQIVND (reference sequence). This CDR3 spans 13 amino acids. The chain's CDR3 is CASSLTVTETQYF. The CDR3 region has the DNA TGTGCCAGTAGTTTGACAGTTACGGAGACCCAGTACTTC.

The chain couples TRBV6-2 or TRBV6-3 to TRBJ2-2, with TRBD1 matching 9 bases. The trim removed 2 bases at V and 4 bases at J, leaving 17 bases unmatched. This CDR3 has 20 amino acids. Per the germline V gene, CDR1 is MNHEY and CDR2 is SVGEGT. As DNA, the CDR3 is TGTGCCAGCAGTTACCCGATGGGAATTAGGGACAGGGCGGTCACCGGGGAGCTGTTTTTT. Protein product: CASSYPMGIRDRAVTGELFF.

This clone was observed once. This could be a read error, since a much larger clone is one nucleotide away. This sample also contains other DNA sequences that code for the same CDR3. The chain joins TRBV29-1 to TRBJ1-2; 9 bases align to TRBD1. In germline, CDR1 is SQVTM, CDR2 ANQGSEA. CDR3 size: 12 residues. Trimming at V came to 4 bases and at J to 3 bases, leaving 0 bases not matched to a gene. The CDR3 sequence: CSVGQGDYGYTF. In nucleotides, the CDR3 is TGCAGCGTTGGACAGGGGGACTATGGCTACACCTTC.

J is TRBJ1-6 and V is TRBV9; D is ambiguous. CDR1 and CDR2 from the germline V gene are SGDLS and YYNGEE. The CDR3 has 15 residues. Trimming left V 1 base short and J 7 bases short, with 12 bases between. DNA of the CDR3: TGTGCCAGCAGCGTAAATAGGGCGGGAAATTCACCCCTCCACTTT. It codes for CASSVNRAGNSPLHF. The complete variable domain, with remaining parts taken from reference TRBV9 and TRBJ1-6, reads DSGVTQTPKHLITATGQRVTLRCSPRSGDLSVYWYQQSLDQGLQFLIQYYNGEERAKGNILERFSAQQFPDLHSELNLSSLELGDSALYFCASSVNRAGNSPLHFGNGTRLTVT.

DNA of the CDR3: TGTGCCAGCTCACCACGGTTACTAGCCAATGAGCAGTTCTTC. Its protein is CASSPRLLANEQFF. J is TRBJ2-1 and V is TRBV18; D is perhaps TRBD2 (6 bases). Trimming pared 1 base from V and 6 bases from J, leaving 10 bases between. Looked up from germline, CDR1 is KGHSH and CDR2 is LQKENI. This CDR3 region has 14 residues.

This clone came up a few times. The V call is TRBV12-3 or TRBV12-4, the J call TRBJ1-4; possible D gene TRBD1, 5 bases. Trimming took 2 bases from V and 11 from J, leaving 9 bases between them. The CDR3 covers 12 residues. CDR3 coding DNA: TGTGCCAGCAGTTTACCAGGGTCTAAACTGTTTTTT. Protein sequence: CASSLPGSKLFF.

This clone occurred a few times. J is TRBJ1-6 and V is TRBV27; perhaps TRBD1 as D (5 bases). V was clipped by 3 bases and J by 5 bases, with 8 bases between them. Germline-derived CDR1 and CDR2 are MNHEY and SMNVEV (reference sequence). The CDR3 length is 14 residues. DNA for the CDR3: TGTGCCAGCAGTTTCCGGGGGAATAATTCACCCCTCCACTTT. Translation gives CASSFRGNNSPLHF.

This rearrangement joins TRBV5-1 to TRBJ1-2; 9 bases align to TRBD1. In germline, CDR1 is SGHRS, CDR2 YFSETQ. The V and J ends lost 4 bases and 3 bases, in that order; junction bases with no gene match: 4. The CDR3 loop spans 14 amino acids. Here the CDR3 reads CASSGRDRDYGYTF. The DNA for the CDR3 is TGCGCCAGCAGCGGTCGGGACAGGGACTATGGCTACACCTTC.

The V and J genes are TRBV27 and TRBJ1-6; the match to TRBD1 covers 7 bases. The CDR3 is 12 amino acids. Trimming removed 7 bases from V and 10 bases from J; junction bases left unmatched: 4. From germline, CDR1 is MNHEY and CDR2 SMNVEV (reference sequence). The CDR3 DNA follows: TGTGCCAGCAAGGACAGGTGGTCACCCCTCCACTTT. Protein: CASKDRWSPLHF.

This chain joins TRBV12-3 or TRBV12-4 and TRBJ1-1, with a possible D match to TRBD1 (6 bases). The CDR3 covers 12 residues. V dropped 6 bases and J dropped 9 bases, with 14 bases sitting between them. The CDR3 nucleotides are TGTGCCAGCAGGGAACCCACAGGGCAAGCTTTCTTT. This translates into CASREPTGQAFF.

CDR3 DNA sequence: TGTGCCATCAGGGGGGACAGCCAAGCACAGATTGCGCAGTATTTT. Translating it yields CAIRGDSQAQIAQYF. V gene TRBV10-3 combines with J gene TRBJ2-3; the match to TRBD1 covers 7 bases. Germline V gives CDR1 ENHRY, CDR2 SYGVKD. This CDR3 contains 15 residues. The V segment lost 6 bases and the J segment 10 bases; nucleotides outside the gene matches: 16.

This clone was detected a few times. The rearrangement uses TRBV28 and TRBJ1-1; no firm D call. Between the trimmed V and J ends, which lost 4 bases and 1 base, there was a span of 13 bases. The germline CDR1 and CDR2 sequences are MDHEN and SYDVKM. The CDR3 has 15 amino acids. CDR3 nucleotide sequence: TGTGCCAGCAGTTCCCCCCGAAACGGGAACACTGAAGCTTTCTTT. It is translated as CASSSPRNGNTEAFF.

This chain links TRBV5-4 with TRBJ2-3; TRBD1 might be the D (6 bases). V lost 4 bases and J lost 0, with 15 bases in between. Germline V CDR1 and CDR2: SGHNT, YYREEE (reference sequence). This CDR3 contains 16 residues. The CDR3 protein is CASSPPRGLSTDTQYF. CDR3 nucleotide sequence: TGTGCCAGCAGCCCCCCCAGGGGCTTGAGCACAGATACGCAGTATTTT.

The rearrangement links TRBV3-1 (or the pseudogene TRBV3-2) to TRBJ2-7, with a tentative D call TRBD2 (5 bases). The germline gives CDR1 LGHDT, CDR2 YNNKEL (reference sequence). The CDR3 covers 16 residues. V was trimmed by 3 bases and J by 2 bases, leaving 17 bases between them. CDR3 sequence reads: CASSQGGGHDPYEQYF. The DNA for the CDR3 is TGTGCCAGCAGCCAGGGCGGAGGCCACGACCCCTACGAGCAGTACTTC.

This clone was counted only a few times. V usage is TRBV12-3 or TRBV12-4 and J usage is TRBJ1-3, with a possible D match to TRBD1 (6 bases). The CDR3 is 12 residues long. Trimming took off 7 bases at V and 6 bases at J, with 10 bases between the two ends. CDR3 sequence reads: CASNSGANTIYF. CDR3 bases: TGTGCCAGCAACTCAGGGGCAAACACCATATATTTT.

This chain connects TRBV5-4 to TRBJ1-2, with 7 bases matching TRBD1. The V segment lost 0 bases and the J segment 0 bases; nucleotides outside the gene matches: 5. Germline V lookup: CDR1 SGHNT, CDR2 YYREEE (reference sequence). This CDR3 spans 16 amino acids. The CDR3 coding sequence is TGTGCCAGCAGCTTGGGGGGGACAGCAGCTAACTATGGCTACACCTTC. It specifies CASSLGGTAANYGYTF.

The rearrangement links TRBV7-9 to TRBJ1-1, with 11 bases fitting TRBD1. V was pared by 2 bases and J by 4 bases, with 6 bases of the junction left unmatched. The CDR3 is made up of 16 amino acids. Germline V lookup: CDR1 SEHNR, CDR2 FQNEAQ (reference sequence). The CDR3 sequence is CASSLTRTGGGTEAFF. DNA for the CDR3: TGTGCCAGCAGCTTAACCCGGACAGGGGGCGGCACTGAAGCTTTCTTT.

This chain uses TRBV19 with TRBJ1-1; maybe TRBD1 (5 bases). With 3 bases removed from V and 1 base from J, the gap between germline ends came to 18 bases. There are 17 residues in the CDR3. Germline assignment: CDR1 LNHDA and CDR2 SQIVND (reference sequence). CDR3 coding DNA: TGTGCCAGTAGTATGGGTGGGGCCGAGGTTCAGAACACTGAAGCTTTCTTT. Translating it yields CASSMGGAEVQNTEAFF. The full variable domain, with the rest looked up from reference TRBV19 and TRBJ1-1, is DGGITQSPKYLFRKEGQNVTLSCEQNLNHDAMYWYRQDPGQGLRLIYYSQIVNDFQKGDIAEGYSVSREKKESFPLTVTSAQKNPTAFYLCASSMGGAEVQNTEAFFGQGTRLTVV.

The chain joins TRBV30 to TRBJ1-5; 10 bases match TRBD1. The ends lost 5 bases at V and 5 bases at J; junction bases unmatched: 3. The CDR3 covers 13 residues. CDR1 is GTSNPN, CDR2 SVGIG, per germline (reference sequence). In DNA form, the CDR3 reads TGTGCCTGGGGACAGGGGGATCATCAGCCCCAGCATTTT. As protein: CAWGQGDHQPQHF.

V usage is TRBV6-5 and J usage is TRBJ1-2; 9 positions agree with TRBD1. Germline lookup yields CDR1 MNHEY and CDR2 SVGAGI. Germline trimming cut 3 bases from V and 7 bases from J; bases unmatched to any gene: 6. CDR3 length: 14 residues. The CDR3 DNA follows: TGTGCCAGCAGTTATGGGACAGGGCGAACTGGCTACACCTTC. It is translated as CASSYGTGRTGYTF.

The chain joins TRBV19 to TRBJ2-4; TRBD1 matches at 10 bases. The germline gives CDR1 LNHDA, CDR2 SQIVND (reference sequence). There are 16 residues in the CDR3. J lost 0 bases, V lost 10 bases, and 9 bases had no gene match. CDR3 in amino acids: CATKTGGNEAKNIQYF. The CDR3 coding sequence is TGTGCCACCAAGACAGGGGGCAATGAAGCCAAAAACATTCAGTACTTC.

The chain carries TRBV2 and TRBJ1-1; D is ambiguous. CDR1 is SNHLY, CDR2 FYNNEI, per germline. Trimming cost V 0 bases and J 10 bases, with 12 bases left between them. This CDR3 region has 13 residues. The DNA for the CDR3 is TGTGCCAGCAGTGAAGCGACCCCTCGGGGAGCTTTCTTT. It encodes CASSEATPRGAFF.

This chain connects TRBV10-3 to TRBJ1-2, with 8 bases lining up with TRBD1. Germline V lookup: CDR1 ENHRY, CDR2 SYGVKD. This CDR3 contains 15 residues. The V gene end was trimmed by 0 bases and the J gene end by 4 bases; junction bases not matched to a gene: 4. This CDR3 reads CAISESGTGAYGYTF. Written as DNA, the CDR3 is TGTGCCATCAGTGAGTCGGGGACAGGTGCCTATGGCTACACCTTC.

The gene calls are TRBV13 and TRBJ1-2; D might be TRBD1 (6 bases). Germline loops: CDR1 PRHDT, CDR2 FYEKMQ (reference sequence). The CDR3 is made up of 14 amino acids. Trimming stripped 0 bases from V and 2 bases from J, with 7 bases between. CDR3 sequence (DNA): TGTGCCAGCAGCTTAGGCCAGGGGAACTATGGCTACACCTTC. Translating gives CASSLGQGNYGYTF.

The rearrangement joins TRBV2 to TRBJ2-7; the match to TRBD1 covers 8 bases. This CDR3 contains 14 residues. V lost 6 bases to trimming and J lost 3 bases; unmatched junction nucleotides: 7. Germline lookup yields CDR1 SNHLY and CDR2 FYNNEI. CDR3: CASRDRATIYEQYF. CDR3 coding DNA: TGTGCCAGCAGGGACAGGGCAACTATCTACGAGCAGTACTTC.

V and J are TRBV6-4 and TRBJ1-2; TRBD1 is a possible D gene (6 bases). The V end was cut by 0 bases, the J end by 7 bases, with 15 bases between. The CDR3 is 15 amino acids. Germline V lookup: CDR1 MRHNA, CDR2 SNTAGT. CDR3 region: CASSDSGGRGTGYTF. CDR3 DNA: TGTGCCAGCAGTGACTCAGGCGGCAGGGGAACTGGCTACACCTTC.